Listed below are T cell receptor beta chains from one sample, sequenced in a study of T cell responses to AZD1222 COVID-19 vaccine. Generated by immunoSEQ multiplex PCR, the TCRdb table keeps only in-frame clones and is missing some. The sample gives 100,000 to 120,000 clones, roughly 90% of which show up once; about 16% is in the top ten. Sequencing was performed on peripheral blood, taken 28 days after the second AZD1222 dose. The receptors shown here come from an adult who received the AZD1222 COVID-19 vaccine. CDR3s include the opening cysteine and the closing phenylalanine or tryptophan. The D gene is left open where the match is weak. Clone size, where shown, is once, few, many, or a class for clones that have expanded.

v_call: TRBV21-1; clone_size: .; j_call: TRBJ2-5; d_call: .; cdr3_length: 15; cdr3_nt: TGTGCCAGCAGCAAAGTACGATTGGATCCTGGGACCCAGTACTTC; cdr3_aa: CASSKVRLDPGTQYF
v_call: TRBV5-1; clone_size: .; j_call: TRBJ2-5; d_call: .; cdr3_length: 15; cdr3_nt: TGCGCCAGCAGCTTGGGCTGGGAGCGGGAAGAGACCCAGTACTTC; cdr3_aa: CASSLGWEREETQYF
v_call: TRBV6-5; clone_size: .; j_call: TRBJ1-5; d_call: TRBD1; cdr3_length: 15; cdr3_nt: TGTGCCAGCAGTTACCGGGACAGGAACAATCAGCCCCAGCATTTT; cdr3_aa: CASSYRDRNNQPQHF
v_call: TRBV18; clone_size: .; j_call: TRBJ2-1; d_call: .; cdr3_length: 15; cdr3_nt: TGTGCCAGCTCACCAAACGCGCTGTCCTACAATGAGCAGTTCTTC; cdr3_aa: CASSPNALSYNEQFF
v_call: TRBV9; clone_size: .; j_call: TRBJ2-1; d_call: .; cdr3_length: 13; cdr3_nt: TGTGCCAGCAGCGGTAGCTCCTACAATGAGCAGTTCTTC; cdr3_aa: CASSGSSYNEQFF
v_call: TRBV9; clone_size: many; j_call: TRBJ2-1; d_call: TRBD2; cdr3_length: 15; cdr3_nt: TGTGCCAGCAGGCCTACTAGCGGGGGGTGGAATGAGCAGTTCTTC; cdr3_aa: CASRPTSGGWNEQFF
v_call: TRBV20-1; clone_size: .; j_call: TRBJ1-4; d_call: .; cdr3_length: 14; cdr3_nt: TGCAGTGCTAGTTGGCAGCCAGATAATGAAAAACTGTTTTTT; cdr3_aa: CSASWQPDNEKLFF
v_call: TRBV9; clone_size: .; j_call: TRBJ1-1; d_call: TRBD1; cdr3_length: 14; cdr3_nt: TGTGCCAGCAGCCCCCGAGGGACAGTGGGTGAAGCTTTCTTT; cdr3_aa: CASSPRGTVGEAFF
v_call: TRBV7-2; clone_size: .; j_call: TRBJ2-2; d_call: .; cdr3_length: 16; cdr3_nt: TGTGCCAGCAGCTTAGAAGGCGGGGGCCTCAGCCGGGAGCTGTTTTTT; cdr3_aa: CASSLEGGGLSRELFF
v_call: TRBV24-1; clone_size: .; j_call: TRBJ1-1; d_call: TRBD1; cdr3_length: 15; cdr3_nt: TGTGCCACCAGTGATACGGGACAGGGGAACACTGAAGCTTTCTTT; cdr3_aa: CATSDTGQGNTEAFF
v_call: TRBV28; clone_size: .; j_call: TRBJ2-1; d_call: .; cdr3_length: 14; cdr3_nt: TGTGCCAGCAGGCAAAGCGGGTCCTACAATGAGCAGTTCTTC; cdr3_aa: CASRQSGSYNEQFF
v_call: TRBV6-5; clone_size: .; j_call: TRBJ1-1; d_call: TRBD1; cdr3_length: 14; cdr3_nt: TGTGCCAGCAGGTCTCCCAGGGGGCGAACTGAAGCTTTCTTT; cdr3_aa: CASRSPRGRTEAFF
v_call: TRBV24-1; clone_size: .; j_call: TRBJ1-5; d_call: TRBD1; cdr3_length: 18; cdr3_nt: TGTGCCACCAGTGATTGCCCCCCGACCGGACAGGGTTATCAGCCCCAGCATTTT; cdr3_aa: CATSDCPPTGQGYQPQHF
v_call: TRBV20-1; clone_size: few; j_call: TRBJ2-7; d_call: .; cdr3_length: 11; cdr3_nt: TGCAGTGCAAAGAGGGCTTACGAGCAGTACTTC; cdr3_aa: CSAKRAYEQYF
v_call: TRBV11-3; clone_size: .; j_call: TRBJ2-7; d_call: .; cdr3_length: 13; cdr3_nt: TGTGCCAGCAGCCAACAGGTGTCCTACGAGCAGTACTTC; cdr3_aa: CASSQQVSYEQYF
v_call: TRBV7-9; clone_size: .; j_call: TRBJ1-2; d_call: .; cdr3_length: 15; cdr3_nt: TGTGCCAGCAGCTTAGTCGCGAATTCGGTGGATGGCTACACCTTC; cdr3_aa: CASSLVANSVDGYTF
v_call: TRBV6-1; clone_size: .; j_call: TRBJ1-2; d_call: .; cdr3_length: 11; cdr3_nt: TGTGCCAGCAGTGAGGGCTATGGCTACACCTTC; cdr3_aa: CASSEGYGYTF